These 17 T cell receptor beta chains share one sample of origin, sequenced in a study of cytomegalovirus exposure and HLA in healthy donors. PCR amplification relied on 60 Vbeta primers (plus 13 Jbeta primers). Here immunoSEQ multiplex PCR was the method, and the copy in TCRdb shows in-frame clones only, minus some. The sample has more than 95,000 clones, around 77% seen once; the top ten hold more than 10%. Sequencing used PBMCs. Source of these receptors: a woman aged 35 to 49 in good health and CMV-seropositive.

The genes are TRBV6-6 and TRBJ2-2; weak D call: TRBD2 (6 bases). In germline, CDR1 is MNHNY, CDR2 SVGAGI (reference sequence). Trimming left V 6 bases short and J 3 bases short, with 11 bases between. The CDR3 is 14 residues long. The CDR3 reads CASREGPDTGELFF. As DNA, the CDR3 is TGTGCCAGCAGGGAGGGACCTGACACCGGGGAGCTGTTTTTT.

The chain uses TRBV11-2 and TRBJ2-1; 12 positions agree with TRBD2. Losses at the gene ends were 6 bases for V and 7 bases for J; bases not matched to a gene: 7. CDR1 and CDR2 from the germline V gene are SGHAT and FQNNGV. This CDR3 contains 15 residues. The CDR3 loop is CASSSRTSGDNEQFF. The CDR3 DNA sequence: TGTGCCAGCAGTTCAAGGACTAGCGGGGATAATGAGCAGTTCTTC.

J is TRBJ2-5 and V is TRBV27; the match to TRBD1 covers 7 bases. Germline V gene data show CDR1 as MNHEY and CDR2 as SMNVEV (reference sequence). V lost 5 bases to trimming and J lost 0 bases; unmatched junction nucleotides: 3. This CDR3 has 14 amino acids. The CDR3 DNA reads as TGTGCCAGCAGTGAACAGGGGTACCAAGAGACCCAGTACTTC. It yields the protein CASSEQGYQETQYF.

The chain joins TRBV5-1 to TRBJ2-5; 7 positions agree with TRBD1. The assigned J gene may be wrong: the sequence end matches TRBJ2-7 better. Germline V lookup: CDR1 SGHRS, CDR2 YFSETQ. This CDR3 is 15 amino acids long. The CDR3 coding sequence is TGCGCCAGCAGCTTGACAGGGGTCTTTCCCTACGAGCAGTACTTC. Translated: CASSLTGVFPYEQYF.

J is TRBJ2-7 and V is TRBV4-1, with 10 bases aligning to TRBD2. J was trimmed by 4 bases and V by 5 bases; bases with no gene match: 8. Germline V gene lookup returns CDR1 MGHRA and CDR2 YSYEKL. This CDR3 is 15 amino acids long. The CDR3: CASSFQREGNYEQYF. The CDR3 DNA reads TGCGCCAGCAGCTTCCAGCGGGAGGGAAATTACGAGCAGTACTTC.

The rearrangement links TRBV7-8 to TRBJ2-7; TRBD2 matches at 7 bases. Germline loops: CDR1 SGHVS, CDR2 FQNEAQ. The junction had 4 bases not matched to a gene; V was cut back by 5 bases and J by 3 bases. There are 13 residues in the CDR3. The CDR3 DNA follows: TGTGCCAGCAGCCCGAGGACTAGCTACGAGCAGTACTTC. This codes for CASSPRTSYEQYF.

J is TRBJ2-5 and V is TRBV19, with D possibly matching TRBD1 (6 bases). The CDR3 loop spans 14 amino acids. Germline assignment: CDR1 LNHDA and CDR2 SQIVND (reference sequence). The V end lost 6 bases, the J end lost 5 bases, and 16 bases lay between the germline ends. The DNA of the CDR3 is TGTGCCAGTAGCCTCTCCAGGGGCAGGGAGACCCAGTACTTC. Translation gives CASSLSRGRETQYF.

In nucleotides, the CDR3 is TGTGCCAGCAGCTCCCCCCACGGGAGGGCAACAGATACGCAGTATTTT. Translated: CASSSPHGRATDTQYF. The chain uses TRBV5-6 and TRBJ2-3; 8 nucleotides align to TRBD2. Germline V CDR1 and CDR2: SGHDT, YYEEEE. Trimming cost V 3 bases and J 3 bases; bases outside gene matches: 9. This CDR3 is 16 amino acids long. The full variable domain, in which reference TRBV5-6 and TRBJ2-3 provide the parts outside the CDR3, is DAGVTQSPTHLIKTRGQQVTLRCSPKSGHDTVSWYQQALGQGPQFIFQYYEEEERQRGNFPDRFSGHQFPNYSSELNVNALLLGDSALYLCASSSPHGRATDTQYFGPGTRLTVL.

The rearrangement links TRBV6-6 to TRBJ2-5; D is perhaps TRBD2 (6 bases). Judging by the DNA end, TRBJ2-7 fits better; the J call may be wrong. This CDR3 has 13 residues. Germline V gives CDR1 MNHNY, CDR2 SVGAGI (reference sequence). As DNA, the CDR3 is TGTGCCAGCAGTTACTCGGGGGGTACCGAGCAGTACTTC. It specifies CASSYSGGTEQYF.

Notes on this clone: Germline is not matched at one junction end, which may reflect a read error. V usage is TRBV9 and J usage is TRBJ2-7; D is possibly TRBD1 (6 bases). Germline CDR1 SGDLS, CDR2 YYNGEE. This CDR3 comprises 11 residues. The CDR3 reads CARCTGPIKNF. As DNA, the CDR3 is TGTGCCAGATGTACAGGGCCTATTAAGAACTTC.

The chain links TRBV18 to TRBJ1-2; a possible D gene is TRBD1 (5 bases). CDR1 is KGHSH and CDR2 is LQKENI in the germline V gene. V was shortened by 2 bases and J by 1 base, with 11 bases between the two germline ends. This CDR3 contains 15 residues. CDR3 sequence: CASSPYDQGNYGYTF. CDR3 DNA: TGTGCCAGCTCACCATACGATCAGGGTAACTATGGCTACACCTTC.

This clone is a singleton in its sample. V is TRBV10-3 and J is TRBJ1-3; maybe TRBD1 (6 bases). V shed 2 bases and J shed 4 bases, with 12 bases lying between them. Germline assignment: CDR1 ENHRY and CDR2 SYGVKD. CDR3 length: 15 amino acids. Here the CDR3 reads CAISETGQAGNTIYF. In nucleotides, the CDR3 is TGTGCCATCAGTGAGACAGGGCAGGCCGGAAACACCATATATTTT.

The V gene is TRBV28, the J gene TRBJ2-5; D gene unclear. Germline V gene lookup returns CDR1 MDHEN and CDR2 SYDVKM. This CDR3 comprises 13 residues. Trimming removed 6 bases at V and 1 base at J, with 9 bases between. The DNA of the CDR3 is TGTGCCAGCAGCGACTTGGGCCAAGAGACCCAGTACTTC. Amino acids: CASSDLGQETQYF. Full variable domain (rest looked up from reference TRBV28 and TRBJ2-5): DVKVTQSSRYLVKRTGEKVFLECVQDMDHENMFWYRQDPGLGLRLIYFSYDVKMKEKGDIPEGYSVSREKKERFSLILESASTNQTSMYLCASSDLGQETQYFGPGTRLLVL.

This clone was seen a handful of times. The CDR3 region is CASSVATVGNTEAFF. In DNA form, the CDR3 reads TGTGCCAGCAGCGTAGCGACAGTAGGGAACACTGAAGCTTTCTTT. The chain uses TRBV9 and TRBJ1-1; maybe TRBD1 (5 bases). The V gene's germline CDR1 is SGDLS and CDR2 YYNGEE. CDR3 length: 15 amino acids. V lost 0 bases and J 1 base, leaving 10 bases between the germline ends.

This chain joins TRBV12-5 and TRBJ2-5; possibly TRBD1 for D (6 bases). Germline CDR1 is LGHNT and CDR2 is FRNRAP. The germline V and J ends were trimmed by 2 bases and 2 bases, with 15 bases remaining between them. The CDR3 covers 16 residues. The CDR3 sequence is CASGLSAGAGQETQYF. Written as DNA, the CDR3 is TGTGCTAGTGGTTTGTCGGCAGGGGCCGGGCAAGAGACCCAGTACTTC.

DNA for the CDR3: TGTGCCAGCAGTGACCCCTCTGCTAGCTTGGAGCAGTTCTTC. Translation gives CASSDPSASLEQFF. The chain has TRBV6-1 and TRBJ2-1, with D possibly being TRBD2 (5 bases). Germline V gene data show CDR1 as MNHNS and CDR2 as SASEGT. The CDR3 has 14 amino acids. With 3 bases removed from V and 10 bases from J, the gap between germline ends came to 16 bases.

The chain carries TRBV2 and TRBJ2-1; a possible D gene is TRBD2 (6 bases). CDR1 and CDR2 from the germline V gene are SNHLY and FYNNEI. The CDR3 is 15 amino acids. V was clipped by 6 bases and J by 1 base, with 13 bases between them. The CDR3 nucleotides read TGTGCCAGCAGAGGGCTGGGGGGTTCCTACAATGAGCAGTTCTTC. Its protein is CASRGLGGSYNEQFF.